One sample yielded the 9 T cell receptor beta chains listed below, sequenced in a study of beta chain features in type 1 diabetes. The study reverse transcribed the entire isolated RNA, so it sequenced expressed TCRB transcripts. Data came from immunoSEQ multiplex PCR; TCRdb stores just in-frame clones and leaves some out. The sample holds hundreds of thousands of clones, roughly a sixth seen once. Sequencing was done on a sample of naive CD4+ T cells from blood. All receptors derive from a man younger than 35 in good health.

V is TRBV9 and J is TRBJ2-3; D is possibly TRBD1 (6 bases). Looked up from germline, CDR1 is SGDLS and CDR2 is YYNGEE. The CDR3 consists of 13 residues. Trimming left V 4 bases short and J 3 bases short, with 9 bases between. DNA for the CDR3: TGTGCCAGCAGCTTACAGGGAACAGATACGCAGTATTTT. Protein product: CASSLQGTDTQYF.

The chain links TRBV27 to TRBJ2-1; 8 bases agree with TRBD2. This CDR3 has 17 residues. V gave up 2 bases and J gave up 4 bases; unmatched junction bases: 10. CDR1 is MNHEY, CDR2 SMNVEV, per germline (reference sequence). The CDR3: CASSLRGRLAGYNEQFF. In DNA, the CDR3 is TGTGCCAGCAGTTTACGGGGTAGGCTAGCGGGTTACAATGAGCAGTTCTTC.

The chain uses TRBV28 and TRBJ1-1, with unresolved D. Trimming removed 5 bases at V and 10 bases at J, with 14 bases between. The CDR3 is 12 residues long. From germline, CDR1 is MDHEN and CDR2 SYDVKM. CDR3 in amino acids: CASSPLWGTAFF. CDR3 DNA sequence: TGTGCCAGCAGTCCCTTGTGGGGAACAGCTTTCTTT.

This sequence joins TRBV11-2 and TRBJ2-3; TRBD1 agrees at 10 bases. The junction had 8 bases not matched to a gene; V was cut back by 1 base and J by 1 base. The CDR3 is made up of 18 amino acids. CDR1 and CDR2 from the germline V gene are SGHAT and FQNNGV. This chain's CDR3 is CASSLADRGRRGTDTQYF. The CDR3 region has the DNA TGTGCCAGCAGCTTAGCAGACAGGGGGCGCCGAGGCACAGATACGCAGTATTTT.

The gene calls are TRBV20-1 and TRBJ2-5; D is possibly TRBD1 (5 bases). The CDR3 consists of 11 residues. The germline V gene has CDR1 DFQATT and CDR2 SNEGSKA (reference sequence). CDR3 sequence reads: CSRARGETQYF. CDR3 nucleotide sequence: TGCAGCAGGGCCCGAGGAGAGACCCAGTACTTC.

The chain recombines TRBV28 with TRBJ2-7; 7 bases line up with TRBD2. This CDR3 is 14 amino acids long. V lost 7 bases and J lost 5; bases outside the gene matches: 11. Germline CDR1 reads MDHEN; CDR2 reads SYDVKM. The CDR3 DNA sequence: TGTGCCAGCACTACGCCGGGGGGACTACACGAGCAGTACTTC. Its translation is CASTTPGGLHEQYF.

This clone was seen only a few times. The chain uses TRBV9 and TRBJ2-7; no definite D call. V was clipped by 0 bases and J by 2 bases, with 9 bases between them. The germline CDR1 and CDR2 sequences are SGDLS and YYNGEE. The CDR3 is 14 residues long. CDR3 in amino acids: CASSVVAATYEQYF. In DNA, the CDR3 is TGTGCCAGCAGCGTAGTGGCAGCCACCTACGAGCAGTACTTC.

This clone has a handful of counts. The chain combines TRBV28 with TRBJ2-5; 10 nucleotides align to TRBD1. The CDR3 covers 15 residues. V was pared by 5 bases and J by 3 bases, with 6 bases of the junction left unmatched. The V gene's germline CDR1 is MDHEN and CDR2 SYDVKM. The CDR3 DNA follows: TGTGCCAGCAGTCCAACCGGGACAGGGGAAGAGACCCAGTACTTC. Translation: CASSPTGTGEETQYF.

The rearrangement uses TRBV5-4 and TRBJ1-1; 7 bases align to TRBD1. V lost 8 bases, J lost 1 base, and 5 bases stayed unmatched. The CDR3 contains 13 residues. From germline, CDR1 is SGHNT and CDR2 YYREEE (reference sequence). CDR3 sequence: CASRQGSNTEAFF. The CDR3 DNA reads TGTGCCAGTCGACAGGGCTCGAACACTGAAGCTTTCTTT.